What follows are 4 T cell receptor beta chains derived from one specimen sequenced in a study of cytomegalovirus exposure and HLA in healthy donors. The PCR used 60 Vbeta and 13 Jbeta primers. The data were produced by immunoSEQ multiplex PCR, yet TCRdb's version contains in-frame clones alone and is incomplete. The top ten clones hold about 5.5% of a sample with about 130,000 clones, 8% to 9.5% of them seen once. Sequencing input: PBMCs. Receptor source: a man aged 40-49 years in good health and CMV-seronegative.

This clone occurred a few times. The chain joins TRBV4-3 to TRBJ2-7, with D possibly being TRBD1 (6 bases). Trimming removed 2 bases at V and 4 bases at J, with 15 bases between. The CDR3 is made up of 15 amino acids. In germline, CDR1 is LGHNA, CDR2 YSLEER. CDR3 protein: CASSQRRQAAYEQYF. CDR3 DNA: TGCGCCAGCAGCCAAAGAAGACAGGCTGCGTACGAGCAGTACTTC.

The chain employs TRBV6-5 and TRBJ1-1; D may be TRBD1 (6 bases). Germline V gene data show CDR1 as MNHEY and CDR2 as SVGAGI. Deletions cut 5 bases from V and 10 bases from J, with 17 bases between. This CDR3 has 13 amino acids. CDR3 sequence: CASSAGDGARAFF. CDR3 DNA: TGTGCCAGCAGTGCAGGGGACGGGGCCAGAGCTTTCTTT.

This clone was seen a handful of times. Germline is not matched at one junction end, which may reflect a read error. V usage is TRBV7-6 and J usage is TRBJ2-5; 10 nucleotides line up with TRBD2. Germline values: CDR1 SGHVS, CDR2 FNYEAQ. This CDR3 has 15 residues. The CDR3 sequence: CASNLGLAEQETQYF. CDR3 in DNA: TGTGCCAGCAACTTAGGACTAGCGGAACAAGAGACCCAGTACTTC.

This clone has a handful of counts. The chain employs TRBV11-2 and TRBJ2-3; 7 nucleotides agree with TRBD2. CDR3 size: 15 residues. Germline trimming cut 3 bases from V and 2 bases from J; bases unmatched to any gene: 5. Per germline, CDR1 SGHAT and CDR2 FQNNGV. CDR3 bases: TGTGCCAGCAGCTTGGGCGGGGGTTACACAGATACGCAGTATTTT. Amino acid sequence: CASSLGGGYTDTQYF.